The clone carrying this TCR beta chain was observed once. What it recognizes is unknown. The V gene's germline CDR1 is SGHTA and CDR2 FQGNSA. This CDR3 is built from 17 residues. J lost 2 bases, V lost 6 bases, and 12 bases had no gene match. These data belong to a study of T cell responses to AZD1222 COVID-19 vaccine. Overall study findings and caveats: Across the whole spike, CD4 TCRs peaked at regions 160-218 and 743-854. Females outnumbered males among donors, who were mostly white British; clonal diversity was possibly underestimated. Repertoires were obtained solely post-peak T cell response. Reportedly, nearly half the spike-specific TCRs target unmutated variant regions.

Libraries were prepared by immunoSEQ multiplex PCR; TCRdb keeps only in-frame clonotypes and omits some of them. The repertoire holds 150,000 or so clones, with about 85% as singletons. The TCR sequence derives from an adult who had recovered from COVID-19. Sequenced material: peripheral blood, taken after recovery from COVID-19. J is TRBJ2-1 and V is TRBV7-2, with 8 nucleotides matching TRBD1. The CDR3 protein is CASSFTGGKGTYNEQFF. CDR3 DNA sequence: TGTGCCAGCAGTTTCACAGGGGGGAAGGGGACCTACAATGAGCAGTTCTTC. Full variable domain (missing parts from reference TRBV7-2 and TRBJ2-1): GAGVSQSPSNKVTEKGKDVELRCDPISGHTALYWYRQSLGQGLEFLIYFQGNSAPDKSGLPSDRFSAERTGGSVSTLTIQRTQQEDSAVYLCASSFTGGKGTYNEQFFGPGTRLTVL.